This entry is about one T cell receptor beta chain. Its antigen is unidentified. 5' RACE that incorporated UMI labels was used to prepare the TRB cDNA libraries. One entry per CDR3 protein, without DNA, is what TCRdb gives after re-calling the 5' RACE reads. The repertoire table contains 120,000 to 150,000 distinct CDR3 sequences. This entry comes from a study of CXCR3-negative and CXCR3-positive naive CD8 T cells. Study-level information: Per library, roughly 1.5 +/- 0.3 million reads; about 135 million TRB reads overall.

Notes on the study in general: For naive cells, CXCR3-negative and CXCR3-positive subsets had similar TRBV-TRBJ usage; for memory cells, usage differed. For CXCR3-positive naive cells, TRB CDR3s were more hydrophobic than those of CXCR3-negative naive cells.

The sorting of each CD8+ T cell subset was done in triplicate, at under 350,000 cells each. CD45RO-CCR7+CD27+CD95- expression identified naive CD8+ T cells. Germline CDR1 is SGHVS and CDR2 is FNYEAQ. The CDR3 spans 16 residues. The source material was naive CXCR3+ CD8+ T cells from blood. Subset indicated: CD45RO-CCR7+CD27+CD95- naive CD8+ T cells expressing CXCR3 (TNR3+). The receptor was derived from a human donor in good health. Some clones in this sample may be carry-over from other donors' samples. The chain recombines TRBV7-6 with TRBJ1-1; TCRdb returns TRBD1, unconfirmable since there is no DNA. The CDR3 sequence is CASSLGKNRWNTEAFF.